This entry lists 32 T cell receptor beta chains sequenced from one sample in a study of CD8 T cells in ankylosing spondylitis. Study findings and constraints: Seemingly characteristic of ankylosing spondylitis blood was a TCR beta motif consisting of about 8 highly homologous variants.

No cognate antigen is known for these TCRs. TCRdb passed the 5' RACE reads through MiXCR, listing each CDR3 protein once. Of 750,000 to 850,000 distinct CDR3 sequences in the sample, around 11% are singletons; the top ten hold about 0.5%. The specimen was blood, either unsorted or a sorted T cell fraction (not recorded which). The source is a male donor with ankylosing spondylitis.

This clonotype was recorded many times. The chain uses TRBV5-1 and TRBJ1-3; D perhaps matches TRBD1 (5 bases). The CDR3 covers 15 residues. Germline CDR1 reads SGHRS; CDR2 reads YFSETQ. With 0 bases removed from V and 0 bases from J, the gap between germline ends came to 7 bases. CDR3 loop: CASSLGQSSGNTIYF. CDR3 DNA sequence: TGCGCCAGCAGCTTGGGACAGAGCTCTGGAAACACCATATATTTT.

V and J are TRBV9 and TRBJ2-1; D assignment may be TRBD1 or TRBD2 (5 bases each). The V end lost 3 bases, the J end lost 4 bases, and 14 bases lay between the germline ends. Germline loops: CDR1 SGDLS, CDR2 YYNGEE. The CDR3 is 15 amino acids. The CDR3 nucleotides read TGTGCCAGCAGCGCGAGGGGCGGCGGGTACAATGAGCAGTTCTTC. Protein product: CASSARGGGYNEQFF.

The V call is TRBV10-3, the J call TRBJ2-1, with D uncertain. The ends were cut back, 3 bases at V and 8 bases at J, with 8 bases in the middle. This CDR3 is 12 amino acids long. CDR1 and CDR2 (germline): ENHRY, SYGVKD. The CDR3 nucleotides read TGTGCCATCAGTGACCCCCCCGATGAGCAGTTCTTC. Encoded protein: CAISDPPDEQFF.

This clonotype was seen many times. The V and J genes are TRBV25-1 and TRBJ2-3; the D gene is possibly TRBD2 (6 bases). With 7 bases removed from V and 0 bases from J, the gap between germline ends came to 11 bases. The CDR3 spans 14 residues. Germline V gene sequence: CDR1 MGHDK, CDR2 SYGVNS. Here the CDR3 DNA reads TGTGCCAGCATGGGGGGATTGAGCACAGATACGCAGTATTTT. This gives the protein CASMGGLSTDTQYF.

The gene calls are TRBV18 and TRBJ1-2; 8 bases are a match to TRBD1. Germline values: CDR1 KGHSH, CDR2 LQKENI. The CDR3 runs to 14 residues. J was trimmed by 6 bases and V by 2 bases; bases with no gene match: 5. Written as DNA, the CDR3 is TGTGCCAGCTCACCAGCGACAGGGGTGGATGGCTACACCTTC. Its translation: CASSPATGVDGYTF.

This chain connects TRBV4-1 to TRBJ2-1, with 7 bases that match TRBD1. Trimming removed 5 bases from V and 3 bases from J; junction bases left unmatched: 10. This CDR3 is 16 amino acids long. CDR1 is MGHRA and CDR2 is YSYEKL in the germline V gene. The CDR3 here is CASSTPTGSIYNEQFF. CDR3 DNA: TGCGCCAGCAGCACCCCGACAGGGAGCATCTACAATGAGCAGTTCTTC.

The V gene is TRBV29-1, the J gene TRBJ2-5; either TRBD1 or TRBD2 may fit D (6 bases each). V was clipped by 6 bases and J by 5 bases, with 19 bases between them. CDR1 and CDR2 from the germline V gene are SQVTM and ANQGSEA. The CDR3 is 14 amino acids. CDR3: CSVEEGHRRETQYF. CDR3 coding DNA: TGCAGCGTGGAGGAGGGACACAGGAGGGAGACCCAGTACTTC.

The sample holds a few counts of this clonotype. The chain is built from TRBV6-1 and TRBJ1-6, with unresolved D. The germline V and J ends were trimmed by 2 bases and 6 bases, with 11 bases remaining between them. The CDR3 consists of 15 residues. Germline CDR1 reads MNHNS; CDR2 reads SASEGT. The CDR3 DNA is TGTGCCAGCAGTGAATTAAAGGAAATTAATTCACCCCTCCACTTT. Amino acid sequence: CASSELKEINSPLHF.

The chain recombines TRBV18 with TRBJ1-3; D not resolved. Germline V lookup: CDR1 KGHSH, CDR2 LQKENI. The CDR3 is 13 residues long. V lost 5 bases, J lost 0 bases, and 5 bases lay in between. In DNA form, the CDR3 reads TGTGCCAGCTCAGGCGACTCTGGAAACACCATATATTTT. Translating it yields CASSGDSGNTIYF.

The gene calls are TRBV20-1 and TRBJ2-3; TRBD2 agrees at 10 bases. Trimming at V came to 3 bases and at J to 2 bases, leaving 5 bases not matched to a gene. In germline, CDR1 is DFQATT, CDR2 SNEGSKA (reference sequence). The length of the CDR3 is 15 residues. CDR3 sequence reads: CSASRGLADTDTQYF. The CDR3 DNA is TGCAGTGCTAGCCGCGGACTAGCGGACACAGATACGCAGTATTTT.

The chain links TRBV2 to TRBJ1-1; TRBD1 matches at 7 bases. V lost 9 bases and J lost 0; bases outside the gene matches: 7. The CDR3 extends over 14 amino acids. The germline CDR1 and CDR2 sequences are SNHLY and FYNNEI. The CDR3 coding sequence is TGTGCCAGTGATAGGGACAGAATGAACACTGAAGCTTTCTTT. It encodes CASDRDRMNTEAFF. The full variable domain, with the rest looked up from reference TRBV2 and TRBJ1-1, is EPEVTQTPSHQVTQMGQEVILRCVPISNHLYFYWYRQILGQKVEFLVSFYNNEISEKSEIFDDQFSVERPDGSNFTLKIRSTKLEDSAMYFCASDRDRMNTEAFFGQGTRLTVV.

In this sample, this clonotype turned up many times. The chain joins TRBV5-6 to TRBJ2-1, with 7 nucleotides matching TRBD1. CDR1 and CDR2 (germline): SGHDT, YYEEEE. The CDR3 consists of 12 residues. With 3 bases clipped from V and 10 bases from J, the junction kept 4 bases outside the gene matches. The CDR3: CASSWDRAEQFF. Written as DNA, the CDR3 is TGTGCCAGCAGCTGGGACAGAGCAGAGCAGTTCTTC.

The chain has TRBV2 and TRBJ1-1; possibly TRBD1 for D (5 bases). Trimming removed 8 bases at V and 0 bases at J, with 7 bases between. There are 12 residues in the CDR3. Germline V gives CDR1 SNHLY, CDR2 FYNNEI. For the CDR3, the DNA is TGTGCCAGCCTACAGGTGAACACTGAAGCTTTCTTT. Translation gives CASLQVNTEAFF.

The chain carries TRBV28 and TRBJ2-7; 8 nucleotides agree with TRBD2. This CDR3 is 15 amino acids long. The germline gives CDR1 MDHEN, CDR2 SYDVKM. V lost 0 bases, J lost 3 bases, and 4 bases stayed unmatched. Here the CDR3 DNA reads TGTGCCAGCAGTTTATGGCCAGCGGGAGTCTACGAGCAGTACTTC. Translated, it gives CASSLWPAGVYEQYF.

In its sample, this clonotype was seen many times. The chain combines TRBV5-1 with TRBJ2-3; possible D gene TRBD1, 6 bases. Trimming took 1 base from V and 0 from J, leaving 9 bases between them. The CDR3 has 15 residues. CDR1 SGHRS and CDR2 YFSETQ come from the germline V gene. The CDR3 here is CASSLNRASTDTQYF. Written as DNA, the CDR3 is TGCGCCAGCAGCTTGAACAGGGCTAGCACAGATACGCAGTATTTT.

The J gene is TRBJ2-7, the V gene TRBV7-2; a possible D gene is TRBD1 (6 bases). The CDR3 loop spans 15 amino acids. V gave up 1 base and J gave up 0 bases, with 10 bases separating them. The germline gives CDR1 SGHTA, CDR2 FQGNSA. DNA for the CDR3: TGTGCCAGCAGCTTAGGGGGGCCGACCTCCTACGAGCAGTACTTC. Translation gives CASSLGGPTSYEQYF. Looking up the rest from reference TRBV7-2 and TRBJ2-7 gives the full variable domain: GAGVSQSPSNKVTEKGKDVELRCDPISGHTALYWYRQSLGQGLEFLIYFQGNSAPDKSGLPSDRFSAERTGGSVSTLTIQRTQQEDSAVYLCASSLGGPTSYEQYFGPGTRLTVT.

V is TRBV4-2 and J is TRBJ2-3, with TRBD2 identical over 10 bases. The CDR3 has 18 residues. Germline CDR1 LGHNA, CDR2 YNFKEQ. The J segment lost 0 bases and the V segment lost 0 bases, leaving 6 bases of the junction unmatched. CDR3 residues: CASSQDGVAGGSTDTQYF. The CDR3 coding sequence is TGTGCCAGCAGCCAAGATGGGGTAGCGGGGGGTAGCACAGATACGCAGTATTTT.

This clonotype was observed many times. The chain couples TRBV7-2 to TRBJ2-3; D is possibly TRBD1 (6 bases). This CDR3 contains 14 residues. The V and J ends lost 5 bases and 2 bases respectively, with 11 bases between them. The V gene's germline CDR1 is SGHTA and CDR2 FQGNSA. As DNA, the CDR3 is TGTGCCAGCAGCCGGACAGACTCCACAGATACGCAGTATTTT. Its protein is CASSRTDSTDTQYF. Together with reference TRBV7-2 and TRBJ2-3, the CDR3 gives the full variable domain: GAGVSQSPSNKVTEKGKDVELRCDPISGHTALYWYRQSLGQGLEFLIYFQGNSAPDKSGLPSDRFSAERTGGSVSTLTIQRTQQEDSAVYLCASSRTDSTDTQYFGPGTRLTVL.

This clonotype has a count of ten or more. The rearrangement joins TRBV29-1 to TRBJ2-2; a possible D gene is TRBD1 (6 bases). CDR1 SQVTM and CDR2 ANQGSEA come from the germline V gene. Between the trimmed V and J ends, which lost 4 bases and 0 bases, there was a span of 18 bases. CDR3 size: 17 residues. The CDR3 DNA follows: TGCAGCGTTGCCCCCACACCGGGACAAGCGAACACCGGGGAGCTGTTTTTT. This encodes CSVAPTPGQANTGELFF.

Only a few counts were recorded for this clonotype. V usage is TRBV4-3 and J usage is TRBJ1-3; the D is unclear. CDR1 and CDR2 from the germline V gene are LGHNA and YSLEER. V was trimmed by 0 bases and J by 0 bases, leaving 6 bases between them. This CDR3 comprises 15 residues. The CDR3 nucleotides are TGCGCCAGCAGCCAAGACGGCCACTCTGGAAACACCATATATTTT. Its translation is CASSQDGHSGNTIYF.

V usage is TRBV29-1 and J usage is TRBJ1-6; the D is unclear. The CDR3 runs 13 residues. Looked up from germline, CDR1 is SQVTM and CDR2 is ANQGSEA. Trimming stripped 5 bases from V and 6 bases from J, with 11 bases between. The CDR3 region has the DNA TGCAGCGTTAAAGTCAGACGTAATTCACCCCTCCACTTT. Its translation is CSVKVRRNSPLHF.

The table lists this clonotype with many counts. The genes are TRBV3-1 and TRBJ1-1; D is unresolved. CDR1 and CDR2 (germline): LGHDT, YNNKEL (reference sequence). The ends were cut back, 2 bases at V and 1 base at J, with 5 bases in the middle. This CDR3 has 13 amino acids. CDR3 in DNA: TGTGCCAGCAGCCAAATCTGGAACACTGAAGCTTTCTTT. Protein product: CASSQIWNTEAFF. Filled out from reference TRBV3-1 and TRBJ1-1, the complete variable domain reads DTAVSQTPKYLVTQMGNDKSIKCEQNLGHDTMYWYKQDSKKFLKIMFSYNNKELIINETVPNRFSPKSPDKAHLNLHINSLELGDSAVYFCASSQIWNTEAFFGQGTRLTVV.

This clonotype was found a few times. The rearrangement uses TRBV7-2 and TRBJ2-3; no clear D gene. CDR1 SGHTA and CDR2 FQGNSA come from the germline V gene. V dropped 5 bases and J dropped 4 bases, with 16 bases sitting between them. CDR3 length: 15 residues. As DNA, the CDR3 is TGTGCCAGCAGCCCAACAAGGGCTGCCGCAGATACGCAGTATTTT. Its protein product is CASSPTRAAADTQYF.

This sequence joins TRBV20-1 and TRBJ1-5, with 7 bases aligning to TRBD1. With 6 bases clipped from V and 6 bases from J, the junction kept 8 bases outside the gene matches. The CDR3 runs 13 residues. Per germline, CDR1 DFQATT and CDR2 SNEGSKA (reference sequence). The CDR3 coding sequence is TGCAGTGCCCACAGGGGCGCAGGTCAGCCCCAGCATTTT. Amino acid sequence: CSAHRGAGQPQHF.

This clonotype appeared a few times. The gene calls are TRBV27 and TRBJ1-1; D is unresolved. Germline CDR1 is MNHEY and CDR2 is SMNVEV (reference sequence). Trimming pared 3 bases from V and 3 bases from J, leaving 11 bases between. CDR3 length equals 14 residues. This CDR3 reads CASSFGFGDTEAFF. CDR3 DNA: TGTGCCAGCAGTTTTGGGTTTGGAGACACTGAAGCTTTCTTT.

This clonotype showed up just a few times. The rearrangement uses TRBV20-1 and TRBJ1-5, with 7 bases fitting TRBD1. The V gene's germline CDR1 is DFQATT and CDR2 SNEGSKA (reference sequence). This CDR3 is 13 amino acids long. Trimming removed 8 bases from V and 7 bases from J; junction bases left unmatched: 11. For the CDR3, the DNA is TGCAGTACTGCCAGGGGGGTATGGCAGCCCCAGCATTTT. This sequence encodes CSTARGVWQPQHF.

The chain uses TRBV15 and TRBJ2-3; 8 positions agree with TRBD2. The CDR3 is made up of 16 amino acids. V lost 6 bases to trimming and J lost 5 bases; unmatched junction nucleotides: 13. CDR1 LNHNV and CDR2 YYDKDF come from the germline V gene (reference sequence). The CDR3 nucleotides are TGTGCCACCAGTAAGGGAGGTAGCGGGGCAGGAGATACGCAGTATTTT. Translated, it gives CATSKGGSGAGDTQYF.

This sequence joins TRBV20-1 and TRBJ2-1; D gene uncertain. The CDR3 is 11 amino acids. Germline lookup yields CDR1 DFQATT and CDR2 SNEGSKA (reference sequence). Trimming took 2 bases from V and 8 from J, leaving 7 bases between them. CDR3 sequence reads: CSARTGYEQFF. Here the CDR3 DNA reads TGCAGTGCTAGAACGGGTTATGAGCAGTTCTTC.

This clonotype came up many times. The rearrangement links TRBV6-5 to TRBJ2-1; 8 bases line up with TRBD2. CDR1 is MNHEY and CDR2 is SVGAGI in the germline V gene. CDR3 length equals 14 residues. Trimming at V came to 4 bases and at J to 7 bases, leaving 6 bases not matched to a gene. CDR3: CASSSTGGANEQFF. The CDR3 bases are TGTGCCAGCAGTTCGACGGGAGGGGCAAATGAGCAGTTCTTC.

This chain connects TRBV20-1 to TRBJ2-1; 10 positions agree with TRBD2. V was clipped by 5 bases and J by 0 bases; unmatched bases: 16. The germline V gene has CDR1 DFQATT and CDR2 SNEGSKA (reference sequence). The CDR3 extends over 19 amino acids. The CDR3 DNA sequence: TGCAGTGCTCAACTACTTGGACTAGCGGCGCCACGCTCCTACAATGAGCAGTTCTTC. Translated: CSAQLLGLAAPRSYNEQFF.

This clonotype showed up many times. The J gene is TRBJ2-3, the V gene TRBV20-1; 7 nucleotides match TRBD2. Per the germline V gene, CDR1 is DFQATT and CDR2 is SNEGSKA (reference sequence). The CDR3 runs 16 residues. The V segment lost 1 base and the J segment 3 bases; nucleotides outside the gene matches: 10. Here the CDR3 reads CSARALLRGETDTQYF. CDR3 nucleotide sequence: TGCAGTGCTAGAGCCCTTCTTCGGGGGGAGACAGATACGCAGTATTTT.

The rearrangement joins TRBV29-1 to TRBJ1-2; D not resolved. Germline-derived CDR1 and CDR2 are SQVTM and ANQGSEA. There are 13 residues in the CDR3. The V and J ends lost 6 bases and 0 bases respectively, with 11 bases between them. The CDR3 protein is CSVLTPTNYGYTF. For the CDR3, the DNA is TGCAGCGTCCTGACACCTACTAACTATGGCTACACCTTC.